This T cell receptor (beta chain) is drawn from a study of T cell responses to AZD1222 COVID-19 vaccine. Trimming shortened V by 6 bases and J by 7 bases, and 16 bases separated the two germline ends. The germline V gene has CDR1 SGHAT and CDR2 FQNNGV. The CDR3 length is 15 residues. On this clone itself: The antigen remains unidentified.

Study-level results: Repertoire sampling occurred only after the peak T cell response.

Profiling relied on immunoSEQ multiplex PCR, and the TCRdb table lists in-frame clones only, not all of them. The sample lists 150,000 or so clones; about 91% were seen once. The clonotype comes from an adult in good health. This chain links TRBV11-2 with TRBJ1-6; D remains unclear. Sequencing was performed on peripheral blood, taken on day 0 of AZD1222 vaccination. CDR3 DNA: TGTGCCAGCAGAGTGGCCGGGTCCAAAAATTCACCCCTCCACTTT. This sequence encodes CASRVAGSKNSPLHF.